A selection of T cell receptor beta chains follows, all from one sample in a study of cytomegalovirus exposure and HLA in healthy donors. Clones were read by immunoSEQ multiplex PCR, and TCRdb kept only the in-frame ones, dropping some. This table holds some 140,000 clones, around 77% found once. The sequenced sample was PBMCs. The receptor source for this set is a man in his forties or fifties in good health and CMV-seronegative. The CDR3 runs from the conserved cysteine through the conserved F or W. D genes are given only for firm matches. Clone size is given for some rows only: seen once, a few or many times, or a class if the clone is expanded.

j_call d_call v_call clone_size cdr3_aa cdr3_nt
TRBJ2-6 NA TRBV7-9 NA CASSSHNRPTSGANVLTF TGTGCCAGCAGCTCCCATAACAGGCCCACCTCTGGGGCCAACGTCCTGACTTTC
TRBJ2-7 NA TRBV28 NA CASSFTPAEQYF TGTGCCAGCAGTTTTACACCAGCGGAGCAGTACTTC
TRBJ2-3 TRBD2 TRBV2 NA CASSVAGGYTDTQYF TGTGCCAGCAGTGTAGCGGGAGGGTACACAGATACGCAGTATTTT
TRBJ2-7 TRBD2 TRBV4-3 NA CASSQDTTSGRFGEQYF TGCGCCAGCAGCCAAGATACGACTAGCGGGAGGTTTGGCGAGCAGTACTTC
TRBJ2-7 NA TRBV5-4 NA CASSLAIPGAYEQYF TGTGCCAGCAGCTTGGCTATCCCGGGAGCTTACGAGCAGTACTTC
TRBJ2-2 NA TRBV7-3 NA CASSSLGDTGELFF TGTGCCAGCAGCTCCCTCGGAGACACCGGGGAGCTGTTTTTT
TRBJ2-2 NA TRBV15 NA CATSIAVNTGELFF TGTGCCACCAGCATTGCGGTTAACACCGGGGAGCTGTTTTTT
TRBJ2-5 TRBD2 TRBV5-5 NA CASSLDGLASETQYF TGTGCCAGCAGCTTGGACGGACTAGCGTCGGAGACCCAGTACTTC
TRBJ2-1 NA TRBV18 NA CASSSSDGGTLYNEQFF TGTGCCAGCTCAAGTAGTGACGGGGGAACTCTCTACAATGAGCAGTTCTTC
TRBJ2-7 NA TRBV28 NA CATNRPGVSEQYF TGTGCCACCAACCGACCGGGAGTGTCTGAGCAGTACTTC
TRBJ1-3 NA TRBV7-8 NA CASSRDNGNTIYF TGTGCCAGCAGCCGGGACAATGGAAACACCATATATTTT
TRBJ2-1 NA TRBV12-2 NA CASRLDGAGGPIDSYNEQFF TGTGCAAGTCGCTTAGACGGGGCGGGAGGGCCAATCGACTCCTACAATGAGCAGTTCTTC
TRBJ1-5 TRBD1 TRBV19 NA CASSISFGQGYQPQHF TGTGCCAGTAGTATATCATTTGGACAGGGCTATCAGCCCCAGCATTTT
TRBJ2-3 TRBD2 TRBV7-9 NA CASSSTGTRVLRTQYF TGTGCCAGCAGCTCGACCGGGACTAGGGTCTTGAGGACGCAGTATTTT
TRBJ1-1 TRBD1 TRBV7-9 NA CASSTRTGGTEAFF TGTGCCAGCAGCACCCGGACAGGGGGCACTGAAGCTTTCTTT
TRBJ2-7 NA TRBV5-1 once CASSLATNSYEQYF TGCGCCAGCAGCTTGGCTACTAACTCCTACGAGCAGTACTTC
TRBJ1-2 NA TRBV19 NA CASGVQKGGYTF TGTGCCTCCGGGGTACAGAAAGGTGGCTACACCTTC
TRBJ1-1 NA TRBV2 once CASSVRQNTEAFF TGTGCCAGCAGTGTACGACAGAACACTGAAGCTTTCTTT
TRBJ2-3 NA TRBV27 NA CASSSAGLSTQYF TGTGCCAGCAGTTCGGCAGGCTTGAGTACGCAGTATTTT
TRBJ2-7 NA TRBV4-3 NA CASSQSTTGVHEQYF TGCGCCAGCAGCCAAAGTACTACGGGTGTGCACGAGCAGTACTTC
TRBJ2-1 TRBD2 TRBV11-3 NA CASSRRGSGKDYEQFF TGTGCCAGCAGCAGAAGGGGTAGCGGGAAAGACTATGAGCAGTTCTTC
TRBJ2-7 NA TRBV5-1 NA CASSSSTSSYEQYF TGCGCCAGCAGCTCCTCTACTAGTAGCTACGAGCAGTACTTC
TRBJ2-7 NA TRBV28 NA CASSWAGPPGEQYF TGTGCCAGCAGTTGGGCCGGCCCCCCTGGCGAGCAGTACTTC
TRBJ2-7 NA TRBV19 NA CASSITRAGSYEQYF TGTGCCAGTAGTATAACTAGGGCGGGCTCCTACGAGCAGTACTTC